Following are 25 T cell receptor beta chains from one sample sequenced in a study of long-term antiretroviral therapy in people with HIV (dated 2022 in TCRdb). Sequencing of the TRB variable region was done with the immunoSEQ hsTCRB v3.0 assay at survey level resolution. Sourced from immuneACCESS, this table was stored by TCRdb with only in-frame sequences that have V and J called. A share of the clones is absent; for the studies checked, an unresolved V gene accounts for under half, and the remainder has no known explanation. The sample has 25,000 to 30,000 clones on record, about 86% of them singletons. The ten largest make up 4% to 5.5% of the sample. Material: unsorted PBMCs, obtained approximately 2.6 years after starting antiretroviral therapy. The receptor set was obtained from a middle-aged man with HIV.

The chain uses TRBV13 and TRBJ2-7; D call uncertain. V was cut by 4 bases and J by 7 bases, with 11 bases left in between. Germline V CDR1 and CDR2: PRHDT, FYEKMQ (reference sequence). The CDR3 covers 12 residues. This chain's CDR3 is CASSSTSGEQYF. CDR3 nucleotide sequence: TGTGCCAGCAGCTCGACTTCAGGAGAGCAGTACTTC.

The gene calls are TRBV29-1 and TRBJ1-3; 7 bases are shared with TRBD1. Germline trimming cut 7 bases from V and 0 bases from J; bases unmatched to any gene: 9. The CDR3 spans 15 residues. The germline gives CDR1 SQVTM, CDR2 ANQGSEA. The CDR3 spells CSAWDSLSSGNTIYF. CDR3 sequence (DNA): TGCAGCGCTTGGGACAGCTTGAGCTCTGGAAACACCATATATTTT.

This clone was observed a handful of times. The V call is TRBV5-1, the J call TRBJ1-1; 8 bases align to TRBD1. V dropped 4 bases and J dropped 1; count of bases not matched to a gene: 6. CDR1 is SGHRS and CDR2 is YFSETQ in the germline V gene. The CDR3 loop spans 15 amino acids. DNA for the CDR3: TGCGCCAGCAGCCCCGGACAGGGTAAGAACACTGAAGCTTTCTTT. It codes for CASSPGQGKNTEAFF. Full variable domain (missing parts from reference TRBV5-1 and TRBJ1-1): KAGVTQTPRYLIKTRGQQVTLSCSPISGHRSVSWYQQTPGQGLQFLFEYFSETQRNKGNFPGRFSGRQFSNSRSEMNVSTLELGDSALYLCASSPGQGKNTEAFFGQGTRLTVV.

V usage is TRBV4-3 and J usage is TRBJ1-3; D remains ambiguous. Between the trimmed V and J ends, which lost 4 bases and 0 bases, there was a span of 13 bases. The CDR3 spans 16 residues. From germline, CDR1 is LGHNA and CDR2 YSLEER. This CDR3 is CASSRGTGRSGNTIYF. In DNA, the CDR3 is TGCGCCAGCAGCCGGGGAACTGGACGCTCTGGAAACACCATATATTTT.

The chain recombines TRBV28 with TRBJ1-3; no definite D call. Germline assignment: CDR1 MDHEN and CDR2 SYDVKM. The CDR3 has 13 amino acids. The V gene lost 5 bases and the J gene lost 4 bases, with 9 bases spanning the gap. CDR3 loop: CASSPPPGNTIYF. The CDR3 nucleotides are TGTGCCAGCAGTCCCCCCCCGGGAAACACCATATATTTT.

This sequence joins TRBV28 and TRBJ2-1, with D hard to call. CDR1 is MDHEN and CDR2 is SYDVKM in the germline V gene. The CDR3 has 16 amino acids. The V end lost 1 base, the J end lost 1 base, and 11 bases lay between the germline ends. CDR3 residues: CASSLFASLSYNEQFF. Written as DNA, the CDR3 is TGTGCCAGCAGTTTATTTGCCAGCTTGTCCTACAATGAGCAGTTCTTC.

The chain has TRBV30 and TRBJ1-3; TRBD1 agrees at 7 bases. J was trimmed by 4 bases and V by 7 bases; bases with no gene match: 7. Germline CDR1 is GTSNPN and CDR2 is SVGIG (reference sequence). The CDR3 covers 13 residues. The CDR3 here is CAYGQVSGNTIYF. In nucleotides, the CDR3 is TGTGCCTACGGACAGGTTTCCGGAAACACCATATATTTT.

This chain's CDR3 is CASTLRGVRNEQFF. The DNA for the CDR3 is TGTGCCAGCACCCTCCGGGGGGTTCGCAATGAGCAGTTCTTC. This rearrangement joins TRBV28 to TRBJ2-1; 7 bases are a match to TRBD2. The J segment lost 6 bases and the V segment lost 7 bases, leaving 9 bases of the junction unmatched. This CDR3 contains 14 residues. Per germline, CDR1 MDHEN and CDR2 SYDVKM. Full variable domain (rest looked up from reference TRBV28 and TRBJ2-1): DVKVTQSSRYLVKRTGEKVFLECVQDMDHENMFWYRQDPGLGLRLIYFSYDVKMKEKGDIPEGYSVSREKKERFSLILESASTNQTSMYLCASTLRGVRNEQFFGPGTRLTVL.

The genes are TRBV6-5 and TRBJ2-1, with TRBD2 matching 7 bases. The V and J ends lost 6 bases and 5 bases, in that order; junction bases with no gene match: 7. Germline CDR1 MNHEY, CDR2 SVGAGI. CDR3 size: 14 residues. The DNA of the CDR3 is TGTGCCAGCAGCTACAAAACTAGCGACAATGAGCAGTTCTTC. This encodes CASSYKTSDNEQFF.

This chain joins TRBV7-2 and TRBJ2-5; 8 bases fit TRBD1. The CDR3 has 16 residues. Germline CDR1 SGHTA, CDR2 FQGNSA. With V trimmed by 3 bases and J by 5 bases, 11 bases remained unmatched. The CDR3 loop reads CASSFLSGGRGETQYF. The DNA for the CDR3 is TGTGCCAGCAGCTTTCTATCAGGGGGCCGAGGGGAGACCCAGTACTTC.

The chain recombines TRBV27 with TRBJ2-1; TRBD2 agrees at 11 bases. Looked up from germline, CDR1 is MNHEY and CDR2 is SMNVEV (reference sequence). This CDR3 region has 14 residues. V dropped 6 bases and J dropped 9; count of bases not matched to a gene: 7. As DNA, the CDR3 is TGTGCCAGCAGGGTAGCGGGAGGGCCGGGTGAGCAGTTCTTC. Protein: CASRVAGGPGEQFF.

The V gene is TRBV6-5, the J gene TRBJ1-2; no definite D call. V gave up 2 bases and J gave up 2 bases, with 6 bases separating them. Germline CDR1 and CDR2: MNHEY and SVGAGI. This CDR3 has 13 amino acids. The CDR3 DNA reads TGTGCCAGCAGTTACGACCGGAACTATGGCTACACCTTC. Protein product: CASSYDRNYGYTF.

This sequence joins TRBV28 and TRBJ2-4, with 8 bases lining up with TRBD1. Germline loops: CDR1 MDHEN, CDR2 SYDVKM. The CDR3 is 17 amino acids. Trimming cost V 3 bases and J 4 bases; bases outside gene matches: 11. CDR3 in amino acids: CASSFGAGTGKKNIQYF. Written as DNA, the CDR3 is TGTGCCAGCAGTTTTGGAGCCGGGACAGGAAAGAAAAACATTCAGTACTTC.

This clone has a single count. The CDR3 DNA reads as TGTGCCAGCCTCTCCCGGGGCCGGACGTACGAGCAGTACTTC. Translated, it gives CASLSRGRTYEQYF. The chain couples TRBV28 to TRBJ2-7; the D gene could be TRBD1 or TRBD2 (5 bases each). Between the trimmed V and J ends, which lost 8 bases and 4 bases, there was a span of 18 bases. Germline CDR1 reads MDHEN; CDR2 reads SYDVKM. This CDR3 comprises 14 residues.

The chain has TRBV6-1 and TRBJ2-5; 7 nucleotides match TRBD2. With V trimmed by 1 base and J by 5 bases, 7 bases remained unmatched. The CDR3 consists of 15 residues. CDR1 and CDR2 (germline): MNHNS, SASEGT. CDR3 bases: TGTGCCAGCAGTGAAGGGGAGGGGCACAGGGAGACCCAGTACTTC. It is translated as CASSEGEGHRETQYF.

This chain connects TRBV11-3 to TRBJ2-7; D unclear. The V gene's germline CDR1 is SGHNT and CDR2 YENEEA. Trimming took 3 bases from V and 5 from J, leaving 11 bases between them. CDR3 length: 13 amino acids. CDR3 region: CASSLGSGDEQYF. Here the CDR3 DNA reads TGTGCCAGCAGCTTGGGGTCTGGGGACGAGCAGTACTTC.

The rearrangement links TRBV7-9 to TRBJ2-1, with 14 nucleotides matching TRBD2. V shed 4 bases, J shed 1 base, and the junction held 6 bases outside the gene matches. This CDR3 is built from 18 residues. CDR1 SEHNR and CDR2 FQNEAQ come from the germline V gene (reference sequence). The CDR3 here is CASSSGLAGDASYNEQFF. The CDR3 DNA is TGTGCCAGCAGCTCGGGACTAGCGGGGGACGCATCCTACAATGAGCAGTTCTTC.

The J gene is TRBJ2-2, the V gene TRBV29-1; D gene unclear. Germline V gene data show CDR1 as SQVTM and CDR2 as ANQGSEA. CDR3 length: 14 residues. V shed 4 bases and J shed 1 base, with 10 bases lying between them. The CDR3 DNA follows: TGCAGCGTTGGAAGCCAGTGGAACACCGGGGAGCTGTTTTTT. It encodes CSVGSQWNTGELFF.

This chain links TRBV29-1 with TRBJ2-7; TRBD1 matches 7 bases. CDR3 length: 13 amino acids. CDR1 SQVTM and CDR2 ANQGSEA come from the germline V gene. After removal of 4 bases from V and 0 bases from J, the junction contained 3 bases not matched to a gene. CDR3 loop: CSVVGTDSYEQYF. The CDR3, as DNA: TGCAGCGTTGTCGGGACAGACTCCTACGAGCAGTACTTC.

This chain links TRBV7-9 with TRBJ2-7; 9 nucleotides line up with TRBD1. This CDR3 is 16 amino acids long. J gave up 3 bases and V 0 bases, and 6 bases lay outside the gene matches. Per germline, CDR1 SEHNR and CDR2 FQNEAQ (reference sequence). For the CDR3, the DNA is TGTGCCAGCAGCTTAGCGGTAGGACAGGGGTACTACGAGCAGTACTTC. It specifies CASSLAVGQGYYEQYF.

This chain joins TRBV7-2 and TRBJ2-3; D unresolved. V lost 2 bases to trimming and J lost 8 bases, with 11 bases between them. CDR1 and CDR2 from the germline V gene are SGHTA and FQGNSA. This CDR3 is 13 amino acids long. The CDR3 sequence is CASSLISLGTQYF. In DNA form, the CDR3 reads TGTGCCAGCAGCTTAATATCTCTAGGTACGCAGTATTTT.

The genes are TRBV11-1 and TRBJ2-3; a weak D match, TRBD2 (6 bases). Germline V lookup: CDR1 SGHAT, CDR2 FQDESV (reference sequence). Trimming pared 1 base from V and 2 bases from J, leaving 13 bases between. This CDR3 comprises 16 residues. CDR3 amino acids: CASSLGLAGTTDTQYF. The CDR3 nucleotides read TGTGCCAGCAGCTTAGGGTTGGCGGGGACCACAGATACGCAGTATTTT.

V gene TRBV7-2 combines with J gene TRBJ2-4; TRBD1 agrees at 10 bases. Germline V lookup: CDR1 SGHTA, CDR2 FQGNSA. CDR3 length equals 15 residues. The junction had 7 bases not matched to a gene; V was cut back by 6 bases and J by 5 bases. CDR3 nucleotides: TGTGCCAGCAGTCAGACAGGGGGCGCCCAAAACATTCAGTACTTC. It translates to CASSQTGGAQNIQYF.

The chain employs TRBV27 and TRBJ2-7; D is ambiguous. V was shortened by 0 bases and J by 2 bases, with 5 bases between the two germline ends. Germline values: CDR1 MNHEY, CDR2 SMNVEV (reference sequence). CDR3 length: 13 amino acids. CDR3 residues: CASSLSIAYEQYF. CDR3 bases: TGTGCCAGCAGTTTATCGATTGCCTACGAGCAGTACTTC.

This chain joins TRBV28 and TRBJ2-7; a possible D gene is TRBD2 (7 bases). The CDR3 contains 13 residues. Germline V lookup: CDR1 MDHEN, CDR2 SYDVKM. V gave up 9 bases and J gave up 3 bases, with 15 bases separating them. DNA of the CDR3: TGTGCCAGTCTGGGGGGGGCTTACTACGAGCAGTACTTC. It encodes CASLGGAYYEQYF.